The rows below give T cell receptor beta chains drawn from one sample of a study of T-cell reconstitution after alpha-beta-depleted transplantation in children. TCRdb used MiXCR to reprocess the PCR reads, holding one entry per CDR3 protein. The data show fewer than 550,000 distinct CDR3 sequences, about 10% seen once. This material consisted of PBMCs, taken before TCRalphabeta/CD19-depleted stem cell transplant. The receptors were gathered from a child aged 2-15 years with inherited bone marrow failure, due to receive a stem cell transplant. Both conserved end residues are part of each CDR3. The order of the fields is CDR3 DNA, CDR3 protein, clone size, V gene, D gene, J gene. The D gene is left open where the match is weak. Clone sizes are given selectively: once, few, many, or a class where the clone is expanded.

CDR3nt: TGTGCCAGTAGCCGGACAGCCACAATCAGTGAAAAACTGTTTTTT
CDR3aa: CASSRTATISEKLFF
abundance: few
v_gene: TRBV7-6
d_gene: -
j_gene: TRBJ1-4

CDR3nt: TGCAGCGGAGACAGGAACACTGAAGCTTTCTTT
CDR3aa: CSGDRNTEAFF
abundance: many
v_gene: TRBV29-1
d_gene: -
j_gene: TRBJ1-1

CDR3nt: TGTGCCAGCAGCTCCCGCGCGGGTCAGTACTTC
CDR3aa: CASSSRAGQYF
abundance: many
v_gene: TRBV11-2
d_gene: -
j_gene: TRBJ2-4

CDR3nt: TGTGCCAGCAGCGATCGGGACAGGGCCCACGAGCAGTACTTC
CDR3aa: CASSDRDRAHEQYF
abundance: many
v_gene: TRBV7-9
d_gene: TRBD1
j_gene: TRBJ2-7

CDR3nt: TGTGCCAGCAGCTTTGCTGCCACTAGCACAGATACGCAGTATTTT
CDR3aa: CASSFAATSTDTQYF
abundance: many
v_gene: TRBV5-8
d_gene: -
j_gene: TRBJ2-3

CDR3nt: TGCGCCAGCAGCCAAGATGGCAGGGGGAATGAAAAACTGTTTTTT
CDR3aa: CASSQDGRGNEKLFF
abundance: many
v_gene: TRBV4-3
d_gene: TRBD1
j_gene: TRBJ1-4

CDR3nt: TGTGCCAGCAACGATGACCCGACAGGCACCAATGAAAAACTGTTTTTT
CDR3aa: CASNDDPTGTNEKLFF
abundance: many
v_gene: TRBV2
d_gene: -
j_gene: TRBJ1-4

CDR3nt: TGCAGTGCTAACCGGGACTCAAGCTCCTACGAGCAGTACTTC
CDR3aa: CSANRDSSSYEQYF
abundance: many
v_gene: TRBV20-1
d_gene: -
j_gene: TRBJ2-7

CDR3nt: TGTGCCACGAATGGGCAGTTTTTC
CDR3aa: CATNGQFF
abundance: -
v_gene: TRBV6-1
d_gene: -
j_gene: TRBJ2-1

CDR3nt: TGCGCCAGCAGCTTGGGGGACAGGTCTGGGGCCAACGTCCTGACTTTC
CDR3aa: CASSLGDRSGANVLTF
abundance: many
v_gene: TRBV5-1
d_gene: TRBD1
j_gene: TRBJ2-6

CDR3nt: TGTGCCAGCAGCTTGGGACAGGGGGATGAAAAACTGTTTTTT
CDR3aa: CASSLGQGDEKLFF
abundance: many
v_gene: TRBV7-9
d_gene: TRBD1
j_gene: TRBJ1-4

CDR3nt: TGCAGTGCCAGGAAACCGGGACAGATCTACAATGAGCAGTTCTTC
CDR3aa: CSARKPGQIYNEQFF
abundance: few
v_gene: TRBV20-1
d_gene: TRBD1
j_gene: TRBJ2-1

CDR3nt: TGTGCCAGCTCTCCGAAAGGGCAGAACTATGGCTACACCTTC
CDR3aa: CASSPKGQNYGYTF
abundance: many
v_gene: TRBV18
d_gene: -
j_gene: TRBJ1-2